This paragraph covers one T cell receptor (beta chain) sequence. These data are taken from a study of blood T cell repertoires in COVID-19. Profiled with immunoSEQ multiplex PCR; TCRdb holds only in-frame clones, not every one. The repertoire holds nearly 80,000 clones, with about nine tenths as singletons. Sequencing was done on a sample of peripheral blood. The TCR sequence derives from a woman older than 75 with acute or convalescent COVID-19.

This CDR3 is CASSEFRLAGLNEQFF. CDR3 bases: TGTGCCAGCAGTGAATTCAGACTAGCGGGGCTAAATGAGCAGTTCTTC. This chain uses TRBV25-1 with TRBJ2-1, with 11 bases matching TRBD2. Losses at the gene ends were 1 base for V and 7 bases for J; bases not matched to a gene: 6. Germline assignment: CDR1 MGHDK and CDR2 SYGVNS. This CDR3 contains 16 residues.